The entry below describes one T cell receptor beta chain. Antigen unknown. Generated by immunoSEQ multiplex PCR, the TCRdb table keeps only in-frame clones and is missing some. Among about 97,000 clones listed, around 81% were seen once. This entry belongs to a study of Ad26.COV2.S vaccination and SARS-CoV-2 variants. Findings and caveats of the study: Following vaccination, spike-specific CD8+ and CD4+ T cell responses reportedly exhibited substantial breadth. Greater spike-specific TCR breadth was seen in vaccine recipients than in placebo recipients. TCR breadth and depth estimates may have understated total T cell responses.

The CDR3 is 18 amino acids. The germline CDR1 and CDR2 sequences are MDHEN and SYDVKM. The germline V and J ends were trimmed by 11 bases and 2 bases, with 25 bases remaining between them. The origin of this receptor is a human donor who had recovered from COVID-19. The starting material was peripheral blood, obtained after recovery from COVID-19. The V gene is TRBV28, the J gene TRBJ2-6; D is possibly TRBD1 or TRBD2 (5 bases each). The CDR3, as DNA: TGTGCCTGCCGGGCTGCCGGGGCTAGGGTAGCTGGGGCCAACGTCCTGACTTTC. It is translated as CACRAAGARVAGANVLTF.